The 27 T cell receptor beta chains given below trace back to one sample, sequenced in a study of blood T cell repertoires in COVID-19. The assay was immunoSEQ multiplex PCR, and TCRdb's table has in-frame clones only and misses some. The sample includes 160,000 or so clones, around 75% of them seen just once. Sample: peripheral blood. The receptors stem from a woman of 80 years or more with acute or convalescent COVID-19.

The gene calls are TRBV2 and TRBJ1-1; a weak D match, TRBD1 (6 bases). V lost 10 bases and J 5 bases, leaving 20 bases between the germline ends. Germline CDR1 SNHLY, CDR2 FYNNEI. The CDR3 is 14 amino acids. The chain's CDR3 is CATTNLQGWTEAFF. The CDR3 DNA sequence: TGTGCCACCACCAATTTACAGGGATGGACTGAAGCTTTCTTT.

The gene calls are TRBV9 and TRBJ1-2; TRBD1 matches at 12 bases. The V and J ends lost 2 bases and 4 bases, in that order; junction bases with no gene match: 3. CDR1 is SGDLS, CDR2 YYNGEE, per germline. The CDR3 covers 15 residues. CDR3 in amino acids: CASSVGGQGAYGYTF. The CDR3 coding sequence is TGTGCCAGCAGCGTCGGGGGACAGGGGGCCTATGGCTACACCTTC.

The V call is TRBV28, the J call TRBJ1-3, with D perhaps TRBD1 (5 bases). The germline CDR1 and CDR2 sequences are MDHEN and SYDVKM. The CDR3 spans 16 residues. V dropped 5 bases and J dropped 4 bases, with 18 bases sitting between them. CDR3 loop: CASSGRGGAQGNTIYF. The CDR3 coding sequence is TGTGCCAGCAGTGGCCGGGGCGGGGCCCAAGGAAACACCATATATTTT.

The chain uses TRBV27 and TRBJ2-7, with TRBD2 identical over 9 bases. The CDR3 consists of 14 residues. Germline V gives CDR1 MNHEY, CDR2 SMNVEV (reference sequence). V was pared by 6 bases and J by 7 bases, with 10 bases of the junction left unmatched. The CDR3 bases are TGTGCCAGCAGGACTAGCGGAGGCCATTGGGAGCAGTACTTC. Protein sequence: CASRTSGGHWEQYF.

V usage is TRBV3-1 (or the pseudogene TRBV3-2) and J usage is TRBJ1-5; D is undetermined. The V and J ends lost 3 bases and 4 bases respectively, with 7 bases between them. Germline-derived CDR1 and CDR2 are LGHDT and YNNKEL (reference sequence). There are 13 residues in the CDR3. DNA of the CDR3: TGTGCCAGCAGCCAGGCCACGAATCAGCCCCAGCATTTT. Its translation is CASSQATNQPQHF.

The V gene is TRBV6-2 or TRBV6-3, the J gene TRBJ2-7; a possible D gene is TRBD1 (6 bases). This CDR3 has 17 residues. Trimming shortened V by 5 bases and J by 3 bases, and 23 bases separated the two germline ends. Germline V gives CDR1 MNHEY, CDR2 SVGEGT. This CDR3 reads CASSPFIGTGYRYEQYF. For the CDR3, the DNA is TGTGCCAGCAGTCCCTTTATCGGCACAGGGTATCGCTACGAGCAGTACTTC.

This chain connects TRBV3-1 (or the pseudogene TRBV3-2) to TRBJ1-2, with unresolved D. V was trimmed by 0 bases and J by 3 bases, leaving 11 bases between them. CDR1 LGHDT and CDR2 YNNKEL come from the germline V gene (reference sequence). The CDR3 sequence is 15 residues long. In DNA form, the CDR3 reads TGTGCCAGCAGCCAAGATCTAAGCGTTGACTATGGCTACACCTTC. This encodes CASSQDLSVDYGYTF.

This clone was observed a few times. This chain uses TRBV29-1 with TRBJ1-5; a weak D match, TRBD1 (6 bases). The CDR3 is 12 amino acids. V was cut by 4 bases and J by 2 bases, with 6 bases left in between. Germline CDR1 is SQVTM and CDR2 is ANQGSEA. DNA for the CDR3: TGCAGCGTTGGACAGGGCAATCAGCCCCAGCATTTT. Translation gives CSVGQGNQPQHF. The complete variable domain, with remaining parts taken from reference TRBV29-1 and TRBJ1-5, reads SAVISQKPSRDICQRGTSLTIQCQVDSQVTMMFWYRQQPGQSLTLIATANQGSEATYESGFVIDKFPISRPNLTFSTLTVSNMSPEDSSIYLCSVGQGNQPQHFGDGTRLSIL.

The gene calls are TRBV28 and TRBJ1-2; weak D call: TRBD1 (6 bases). Germline V CDR1 and CDR2: MDHEN, SYDVKM. Trimming cost V 8 bases and J 7 bases, with 17 bases left between them. CDR3 length: 13 amino acids. The CDR3 DNA sequence: TGTGCCAGCGTTGGGACACTCTCTTTTGGCTACACCTTC. Amino acids: CASVGTLSFGYTF.

The chain links TRBV18 to TRBJ2-4; 16 nucleotides match TRBD2. V shed 1 base, J shed 16 bases, and the junction held 7 bases outside the gene matches. Germline lookup yields CDR1 KGHSH and CDR2 LQKENI. The CDR3 has 15 amino acids. The CDR3 sequence: CASSPRGTSGGAGYF. The CDR3 coding sequence is TGTGCCAGCTCACCACGAGGGACTAGCGGGGGGGCGGGATACTTC.

The V call is TRBV9, the J call TRBJ1-3, with 8 bases lining up with TRBD1. The CDR3 is 15 amino acids. Losses at the gene ends were 4 bases for V and 3 bases for J; bases not matched to a gene: 6. Germline-derived CDR1 and CDR2 are SGDLS and YYNGEE. CDR3 loop: CASSPQDRVGNTIYF. CDR3 DNA: TGTGCCAGCAGCCCGCAGGACAGGGTTGGAAACACCATATATTTT.

This sequence joins TRBV4-1 and TRBJ2-5; 10 nucleotides match TRBD2. V dropped 0 bases and J dropped 2; count of bases not matched to a gene: 9. CDR3 size: 18 residues. Germline assignment: CDR1 MGHRA and CDR2 YSYEKL. DNA of the CDR3: TGCGCCAGCAGCCAAGATGGGTTGGCTAGCGGGGGACAAGAGACCCAGTACTTC. As protein: CASSQDGLASGGQETQYF.

J is TRBJ2-4 and V is TRBV29-1, with D tentatively TRBD1 (5 bases). V shed 1 base and J shed 4 bases, with 8 bases lying between them. The CDR3 is 13 residues long. Germline values: CDR1 SQVTM, CDR2 ANQGSEA. This chain's CDR3 is CSVEGQGKNIQYF. In DNA form, the CDR3 reads TGCAGCGTTGAAGGCCAGGGTAAAAACATTCAGTACTTC. Drawing the rest from reference TRBV29-1 and TRBJ2-4, the complete variable domain is SAVISQKPSRDICQRGTSLTIQCQVDSQVTMMFWYRQQPGQSLTLIATANQGSEATYESGFVIDKFPISRPNLTFSTLTVSNMSPEDSSIYLCSVEGQGKNIQYFGAGTRLSVL.

This clone came up many times. This chain links TRBV19 with TRBJ2-5; a possible D gene is TRBD2 (5 bases). The V gene's germline CDR1 is LNHDA and CDR2 SQIVND (reference sequence). This CDR3 has 10 amino acids. Trimming stripped 9 bases from V and 9 bases from J, with 11 bases between. CDR3 amino acids: CARESRAQYF. CDR3 bases: TGTGCCAGAGAATCGCGGGCCCAGTACTTC.

The rearrangement uses TRBV11-2 and TRBJ1-2, with D possibly matching TRBD1 (5 bases). Germline V gene lookup returns CDR1 SGHAT and CDR2 FQNNGV. The length of the CDR3 is 12 residues. Trimming shortened V by 2 bases and J by 7 bases, and 8 bases separated the two germline ends. Here the CDR3 DNA reads TGTGCCAGCAGCTTATCAGGGTTTGGCTACACCTTC. Amino acids: CASSLSGFGYTF.

The V and J genes are TRBV6-1 and TRBJ2-5, with D possibly being TRBD2 (6 bases). The CDR3 covers 16 residues. Germline V gene lookup returns CDR1 MNHNS and CDR2 SASEGT. V lost 4 bases and J lost 5, with 20 bases in between. Here the CDR3 DNA reads TGTGCCAGCAGTGTCCAACGGAGGGCCCTCGGGGAGACCCAGTACTTC. Encoded protein: CASSVQRRALGETQYF.

The chain is built from TRBV7-2 and TRBJ1-1; 7 bases line up with TRBD1. The trim removed 5 bases at V and 1 base at J, leaving 13 bases unmatched. CDR3 length: 17 residues. From germline, CDR1 is SGHTA and CDR2 FQGNSA. CDR3 in amino acids: CASSLAPLQGTNTEAFF. CDR3 sequence (DNA): TGTGCCAGCAGCCTCGCCCCCCTACAGGGGACGAACACTGAAGCTTTCTTT.

This chain uses TRBV30 with TRBJ1-3, with 8 bases that match TRBD1. The CDR3 is 16 residues long. Trimming at V came to 0 bases and at J to 0 bases, leaving 4 bases not matched to a gene. Germline values: CDR1 GTSNPN, CDR2 SVGIG (reference sequence). The CDR3 DNA is TGTGCCTGGAGTGTAGCAGGGGGCGTCTCTGGAAACACCATATATTTT. Translating it yields CAWSVAGGVSGNTIYF. The complete variable domain, with remaining parts taken from reference TRBV30 and TRBJ1-3, reads SQTIHQWPATLVQPVGSPLSLECTVEGTSNPNLYWYRQAAGRGLQLLFYSVGIGQISSEVPQNLSASRPQDRQFILSSKKLLLSDSGFYLCAWSVAGGVSGNTIYFGEGSWLTVV.

The chain has TRBV27 and TRBJ1-6, with D perhaps TRBD1 (5 bases). V was shortened by 5 bases and J by 14 bases, with 13 bases between the two germline ends. In germline, CDR1 is MNHEY, CDR2 SMNVEV (reference sequence). This CDR3 has 12 amino acids. The CDR3 here is CASSQEGSALHF. CDR3 DNA sequence: TGTGCCAGCAGTCAGGAGGGGTCCGCCCTCCACTTT.

This chain links TRBV18 with TRBJ1-1; perhaps TRBD1 as D (6 bases). The V gene's germline CDR1 is KGHSH and CDR2 LQKENI. This CDR3 spans 15 amino acids. Trimming took 3 bases from V and 5 from J, leaving 16 bases between them. CDR3 residues: CASSPRGGPGTEAFF. CDR3 coding DNA: TGTGCCAGCTCACCGCGCGGGGGCCCCGGGACTGAAGCTTTCTTT.

This clone has just a few counts. The genes are TRBV30 and TRBJ1-4; the D gene is possibly TRBD1 (5 bases). V lost 5 bases, J lost 5 bases, and 15 bases lay in between. Per the germline V gene, CDR1 is GTSNPN and CDR2 is SVGIG (reference sequence). The CDR3 has 14 residues. CDR3 protein: CAWAGGRDNEKLFF. In DNA, the CDR3 is TGTGCCTGGGCCGGGGGAAGAGACAATGAAAAACTGTTTTTT. The full variable domain, its missing parts supplied by reference TRBV30 and TRBJ1-4, is SQTIHQWPATLVQPVGSPLSLECTVEGTSNPNLYWYRQAAGRGLQLLFYSVGIGQISSEVPQNLSASRPQDRQFILSSKKLLLSDSGFYLCAWAGGRDNEKLFFGSGTQLSVL.

The V and J genes are TRBV28 and TRBJ2-7; 7 nucleotides line up with TRBD1. This CDR3 contains 14 residues. The junction had 7 bases not matched to a gene; V was cut back by 6 bases and J by 2 bases. Germline CDR1 is MDHEN and CDR2 is SYDVKM. The CDR3 here is CASRDRSPPYEQYF. For the CDR3, the DNA is TGTGCCAGCAGGGACAGGAGTCCCCCCTACGAGCAGTACTTC.

The chain links TRBV6-4 to TRBJ1-1, with no clear D. Germline lookup yields CDR1 MRHNA and CDR2 SNTAGT. The CDR3 has 14 amino acids. Trimming left V 6 bases short and J 1 base short, with 12 bases between. The CDR3 DNA sequence: TGTGCCAGCAGCCTTAGTGGAGGGAACACTGAAGCTTTCTTT. It encodes CASSLSGGNTEAFF.

V is TRBV9 and J is TRBJ2-1; no definite D call. Germline lookup yields CDR1 SGDLS and CDR2 YYNGEE. Trimming removed 1 base from V and 2 bases from J, with 7 bases in between. CDR3 size: 14 residues. This chain's CDR3 is CASSVSPTYNEQFF. CDR3 coding DNA: TGTGCCAGCAGCGTAAGCCCTACCTACAATGAGCAGTTCTTC.

The chain recombines TRBV3-1 (or the pseudogene TRBV3-2) with TRBJ2-1; D might be TRBD2 (6 bases). The CDR3 totals 16 residues. Germline CDR1 LGHDT, CDR2 YNNKEL (reference sequence). The ends were cut back, 0 bases at V and 5 bases at J, with 14 bases in the middle. The CDR3 DNA sequence: TGTGCCAGCAGCCAAGAGGGCCTAGGGGAGGACAATGAGCAGTTCTTC. Translation: CASSQEGLGEDNEQFF.

CDR3 region: CASSLRGGSRYNSPLHF. Here the CDR3 DNA reads TGTGCCAGCAGCCTTCGGGGGGGCAGCCGCTATAATTCACCCCTCCACTTT. The V and J genes are TRBV3-1 (or the pseudogene TRBV3-2) and TRBJ1-6, with D maybe TRBD1 (6 bases). The CDR3 contains 17 residues. Germline V gives CDR1 LGHDT, CDR2 YNNKEL (reference sequence). V was pared by 4 bases and J by 3 bases, with 16 bases between.

The rearrangement joins TRBV14 to TRBJ1-3, with D unclear. The V end lost 4 bases, the J end lost 3 bases, and 4 bases lay between the germline ends. The CDR3 length is 12 residues. Germline assignment: CDR1 SGHDN and CDR2 FVKESK. CDR3 protein: CASSLYGNTIYF. CDR3 DNA: TGTGCCAGCAGCCTTTATGGAAACACCATATATTTT.